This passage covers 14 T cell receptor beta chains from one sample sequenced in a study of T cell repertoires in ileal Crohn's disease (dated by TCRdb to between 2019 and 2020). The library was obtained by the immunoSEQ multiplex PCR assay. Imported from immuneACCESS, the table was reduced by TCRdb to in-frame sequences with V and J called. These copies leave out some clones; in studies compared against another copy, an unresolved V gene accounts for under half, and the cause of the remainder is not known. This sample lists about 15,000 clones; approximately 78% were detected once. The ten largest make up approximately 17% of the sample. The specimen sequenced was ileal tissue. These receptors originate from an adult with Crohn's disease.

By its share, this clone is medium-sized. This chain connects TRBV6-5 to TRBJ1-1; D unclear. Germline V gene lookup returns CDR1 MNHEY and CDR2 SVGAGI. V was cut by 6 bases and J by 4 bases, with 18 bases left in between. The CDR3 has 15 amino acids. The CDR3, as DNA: TGTGCCAGCAGCGCCGGAGGGTTCCGGGTCACTGAAGCTTTCTTT. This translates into CASSAGGFRVTEAFF.

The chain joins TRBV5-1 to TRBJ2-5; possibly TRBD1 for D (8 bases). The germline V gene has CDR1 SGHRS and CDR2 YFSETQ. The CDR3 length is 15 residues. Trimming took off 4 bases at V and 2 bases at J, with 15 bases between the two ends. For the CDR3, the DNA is TGCGCCAGCAGCGCGGGGGACAGGAGACAAGAGACCCAGTACTTC. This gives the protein CASSAGDRRQETQYF.

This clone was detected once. In DNA, the CDR3 is TGTGCCAGCAGCACAGACAGGGGCGATGAAAAACTGTTTTTT. Translated: CASSTDRGDEKLFF. The gene calls are TRBV4-2 and TRBJ1-4, with 8 bases matching TRBD1. Losses at the gene ends were 5 bases for V and 6 bases for J; bases not matched to a gene: 5. Germline values: CDR1 LGHNA, CDR2 YNFKEQ. The CDR3 is 14 residues long.

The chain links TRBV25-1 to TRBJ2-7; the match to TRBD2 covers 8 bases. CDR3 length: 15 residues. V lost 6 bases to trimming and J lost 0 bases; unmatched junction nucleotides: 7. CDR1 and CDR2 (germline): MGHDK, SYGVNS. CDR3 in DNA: TGTGCCAGCAGCCGGGAGGGGACAAACTCCTACGAGCAGTACTTC. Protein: CASSREGTNSYEQYF.

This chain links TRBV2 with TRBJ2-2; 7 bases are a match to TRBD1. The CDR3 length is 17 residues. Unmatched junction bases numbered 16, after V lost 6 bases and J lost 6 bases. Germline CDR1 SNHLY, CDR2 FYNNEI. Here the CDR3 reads CASSRAQGRGLAGELFF. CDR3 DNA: TGTGCCAGCAGCCGAGCACAGGGCAGGGGGTTGGCCGGGGAGCTGTTTTTT. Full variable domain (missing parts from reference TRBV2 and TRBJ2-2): EPEVTQTPSHQVTQMGQEVILRCVPISNHLYFYWYRQILGQKVEFLVSFYNNEISEKSEIFDDQFSVERPDGSNFTLKIRSTKLEDSAMYFCASSRAQGRGLAGELFFGEGSRLTVL.

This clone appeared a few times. The CDR3 coding sequence is TGTGCCAGCAGTCCTTCAGGGGGCGCAGATGGCTACACCTTC. Protein: CASSPSGGADGYTF. This chain connects TRBV6-5 to TRBJ1-2; 8 positions agree with TRBD1. Losses at the gene ends were 5 bases for V and 6 bases for J; bases not matched to a gene: 8. CDR1 is MNHEY and CDR2 is SVGAGI in the germline V gene. The CDR3 is 14 amino acids.

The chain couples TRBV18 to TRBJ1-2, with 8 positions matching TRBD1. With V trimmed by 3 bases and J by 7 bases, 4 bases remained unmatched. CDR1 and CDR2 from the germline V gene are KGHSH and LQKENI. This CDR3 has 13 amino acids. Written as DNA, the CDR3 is TGTGCCAGCTCACCCCAGGGGGCGGGTGGCTACACCTTC. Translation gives CASSPQGAGGYTF.

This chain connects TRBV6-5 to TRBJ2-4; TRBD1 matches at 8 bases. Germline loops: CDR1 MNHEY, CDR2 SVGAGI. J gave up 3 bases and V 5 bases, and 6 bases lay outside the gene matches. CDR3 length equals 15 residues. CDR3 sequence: CASSTLGTGKNIQYF. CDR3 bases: TGTGCCAGCAGTACCCTTGGGACAGGCAAAAACATTCAGTACTTC.

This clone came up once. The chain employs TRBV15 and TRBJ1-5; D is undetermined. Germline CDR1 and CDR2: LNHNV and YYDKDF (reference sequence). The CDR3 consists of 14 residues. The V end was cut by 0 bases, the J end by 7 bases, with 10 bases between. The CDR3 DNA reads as TGTGCCACCAGCAGAGAACAGTCCGGACAGCCCCAGCATTTT. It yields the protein CATSREQSGQPQHF.

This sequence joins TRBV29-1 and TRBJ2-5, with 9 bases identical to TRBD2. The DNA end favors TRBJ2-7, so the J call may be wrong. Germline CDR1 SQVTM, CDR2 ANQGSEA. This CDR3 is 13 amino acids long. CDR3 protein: CSVEPSGAYEQYF. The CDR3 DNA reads TGCAGCGTTGAGCCTAGCGGGGCCTACGAGCAGTACTTC.

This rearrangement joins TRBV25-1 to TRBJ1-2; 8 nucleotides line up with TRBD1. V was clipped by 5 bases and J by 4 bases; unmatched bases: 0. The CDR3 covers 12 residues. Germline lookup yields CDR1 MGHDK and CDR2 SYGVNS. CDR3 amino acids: CASSTGGYGYTF. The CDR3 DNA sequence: TGTGCCAGCAGTACAGGGGGCTATGGCTACACCTTC.

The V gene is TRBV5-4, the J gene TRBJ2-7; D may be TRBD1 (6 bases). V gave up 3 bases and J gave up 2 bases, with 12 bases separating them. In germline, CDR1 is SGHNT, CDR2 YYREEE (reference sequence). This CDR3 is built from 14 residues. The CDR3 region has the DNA TGTGCCAGCAGCTGGGGGCCAGGGCCCTACGAGCAGTACTTC. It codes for CASSWGPGPYEQYF.

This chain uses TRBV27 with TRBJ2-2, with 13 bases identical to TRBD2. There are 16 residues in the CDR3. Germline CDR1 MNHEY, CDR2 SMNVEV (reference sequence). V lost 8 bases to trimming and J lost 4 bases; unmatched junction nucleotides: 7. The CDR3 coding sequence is TGTGCCAGCGGACTAGCGGGGGCCTTTCTCACCGGGGAGCTGTTTTTT. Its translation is CASGLAGAFLTGELFF.

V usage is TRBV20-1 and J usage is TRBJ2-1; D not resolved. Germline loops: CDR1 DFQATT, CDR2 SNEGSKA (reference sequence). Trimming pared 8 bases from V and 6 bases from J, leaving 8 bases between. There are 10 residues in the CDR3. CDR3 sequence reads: CSPVGNEQFF. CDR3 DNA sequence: TGCAGTCCTGTCGGCAATGAGCAGTTCTTC.